This TCR beta chain was identified during a study of cytomegalovirus exposure and HLA in healthy donors. A word on this clone: No antigen is known for it.

Study-level results: There were several of the most significant clusters that appeared linked to common viral pathogens in a later analysis. Under in vitro conditions, a few CMV-associated chains were confirmed as specific for CMV antigens.

The PCR ran on 60 Vbeta and 13 Jbeta primers. Clones were read by immunoSEQ multiplex PCR, and TCRdb kept only the in-frame ones, dropping some. The data contain some 69,000 clones, roughly 84% of them singletons. Looked up from germline, CDR1 is SGHTS and CDR2 is YDEGEE. Trimming took off 4 bases at V and 0 bases at J, with 11 bases between the two ends. The CDR3 sequence is 15 residues long. The rearrangement links TRBV5-8 to TRBJ2-1; D unresolved. The sequence was obtained from a young woman in good health and CMV-seronegative. The material sequenced was PBMCs. CDR3 loop: CASSPDTSSYNEQFF. CDR3 nucleotide sequence: TGTGCCAGCAGCCCCGACACCAGCTCCTACAATGAGCAGTTCTTC.